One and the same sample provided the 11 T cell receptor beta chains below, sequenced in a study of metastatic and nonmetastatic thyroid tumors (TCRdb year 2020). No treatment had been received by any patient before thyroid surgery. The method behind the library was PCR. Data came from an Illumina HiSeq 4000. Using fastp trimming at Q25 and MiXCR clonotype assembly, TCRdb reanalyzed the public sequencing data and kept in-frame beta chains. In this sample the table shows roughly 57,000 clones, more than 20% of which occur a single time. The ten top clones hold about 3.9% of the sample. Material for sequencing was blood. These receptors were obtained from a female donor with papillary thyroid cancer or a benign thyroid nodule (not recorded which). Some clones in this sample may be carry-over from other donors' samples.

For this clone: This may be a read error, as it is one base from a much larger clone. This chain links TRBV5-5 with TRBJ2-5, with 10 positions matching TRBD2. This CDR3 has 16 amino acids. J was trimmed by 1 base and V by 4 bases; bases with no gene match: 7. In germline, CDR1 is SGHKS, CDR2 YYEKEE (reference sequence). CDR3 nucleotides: TGTGCCAGCAGCCCGGGACTAGCGTGCCTCCAAGAGACCCAGTACTTC. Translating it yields CASSPGLACLQETQYF.

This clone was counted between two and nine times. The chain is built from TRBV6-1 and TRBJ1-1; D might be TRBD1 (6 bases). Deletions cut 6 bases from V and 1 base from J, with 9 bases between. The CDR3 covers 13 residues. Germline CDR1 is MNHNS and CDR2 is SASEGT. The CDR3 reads CASRTDRNTEAFF. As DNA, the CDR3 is TGTGCCAGCAGGACGGACAGGAACACTGAAGCTTTCTTT.

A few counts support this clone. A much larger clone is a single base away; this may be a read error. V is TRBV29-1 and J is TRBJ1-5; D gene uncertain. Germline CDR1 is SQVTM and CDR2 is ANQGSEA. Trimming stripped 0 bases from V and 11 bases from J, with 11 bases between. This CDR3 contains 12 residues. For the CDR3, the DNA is TGCAGCGTTGAAGATGATGTGTGGGCCCAGCATTTT. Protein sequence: CSVEDDVWAQHF.

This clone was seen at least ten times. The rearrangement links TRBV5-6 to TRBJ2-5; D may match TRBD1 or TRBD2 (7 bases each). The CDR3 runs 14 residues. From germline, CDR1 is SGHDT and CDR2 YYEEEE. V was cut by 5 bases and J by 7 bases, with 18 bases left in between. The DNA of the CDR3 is TGTGCCAGCAGTCCTCAACAGGGGAGGGGGACCCAGTACTTC. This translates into CASSPQQGRGTQYF.

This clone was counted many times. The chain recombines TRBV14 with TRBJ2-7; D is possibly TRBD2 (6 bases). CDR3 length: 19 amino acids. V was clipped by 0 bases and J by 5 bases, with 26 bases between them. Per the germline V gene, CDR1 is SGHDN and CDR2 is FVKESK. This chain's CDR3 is CASSQDRGKIGFVIDEQYF. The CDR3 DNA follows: TGTGCCAGCAGCCAAGATCGGGGGAAAATTGGCTTCGTTATAGACGAGCAGTACTTC.

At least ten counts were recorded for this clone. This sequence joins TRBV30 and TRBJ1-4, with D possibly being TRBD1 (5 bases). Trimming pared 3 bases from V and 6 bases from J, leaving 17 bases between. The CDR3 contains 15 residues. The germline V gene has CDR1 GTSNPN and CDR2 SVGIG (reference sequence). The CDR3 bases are TGTGCCTGGAGCACCCCGAGGACACTGGATGAAAAACTGTTTTTT. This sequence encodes CAWSTPRTLDEKLFF. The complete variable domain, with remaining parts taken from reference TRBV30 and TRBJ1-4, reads SQTIHQWPATLVQPVGSPLSLECTVEGTSNPNLYWYRQAAGRGLQLLFYSVGIGQISSEVPQNLSASRPQDRQFILSSKKLLLSDSGFYLCAWSTPRTLDEKLFFGSGTQLSVL.

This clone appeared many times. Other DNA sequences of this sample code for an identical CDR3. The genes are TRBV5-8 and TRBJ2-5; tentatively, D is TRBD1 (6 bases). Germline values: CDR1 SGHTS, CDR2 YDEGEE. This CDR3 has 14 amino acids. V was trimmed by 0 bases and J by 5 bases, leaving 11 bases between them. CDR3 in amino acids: CASSLEIGGETQYF. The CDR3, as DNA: TGTGCCAGCAGCTTGGAGATAGGGGGTGAGACCCAGTACTTC.

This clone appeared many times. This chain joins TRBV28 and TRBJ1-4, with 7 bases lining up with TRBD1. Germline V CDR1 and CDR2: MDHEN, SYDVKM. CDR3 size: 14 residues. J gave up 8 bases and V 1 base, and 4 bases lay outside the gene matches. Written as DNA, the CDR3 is TGTGCCAGCAGTTTATTTGGCAGGGGGGAAAAACTGTTTTTT. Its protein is CASSLFGRGEKLFF.

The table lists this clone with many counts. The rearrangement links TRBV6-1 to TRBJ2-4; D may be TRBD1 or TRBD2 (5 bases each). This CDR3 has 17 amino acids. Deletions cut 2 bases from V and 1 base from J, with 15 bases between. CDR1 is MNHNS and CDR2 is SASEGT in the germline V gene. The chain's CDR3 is CASSEIGLTVAKNIQYF. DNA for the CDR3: TGTGCCAGCAGTGAAATCGGACTGACAGTCGCCAAAAACATTCAGTACTTC.

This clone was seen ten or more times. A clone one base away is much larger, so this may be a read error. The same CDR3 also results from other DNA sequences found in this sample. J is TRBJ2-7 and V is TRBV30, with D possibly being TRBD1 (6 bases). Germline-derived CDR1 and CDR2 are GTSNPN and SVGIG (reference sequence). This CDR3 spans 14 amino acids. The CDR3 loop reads CARTGWDIPYGQYF. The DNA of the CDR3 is TGTGCCCGGACCGGATGGGACATCCCCTACGGGCAGTACTTC. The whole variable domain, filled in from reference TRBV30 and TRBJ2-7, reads SQTIHQWPATLVQPVGSPLSLECTVEGTSNPNLYWYRQAAGRGLQLLFYSVGIGQISSEVPQNLSASRPQDRQFILSSKKLLLSDSGFYLCARTGWDIPYGQYFGPGTRLTVT.

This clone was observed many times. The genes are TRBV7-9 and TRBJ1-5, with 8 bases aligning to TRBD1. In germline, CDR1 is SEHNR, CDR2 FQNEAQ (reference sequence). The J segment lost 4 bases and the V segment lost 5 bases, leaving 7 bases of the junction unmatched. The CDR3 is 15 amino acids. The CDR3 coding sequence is TGTGCCAGCAGCCTACAGGGGGGCCCTAATCAGCCCCAGCATTTT. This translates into CASSLQGGPNQPQHF. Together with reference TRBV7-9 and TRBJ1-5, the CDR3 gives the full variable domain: DTGVSQNPRHKITKRGQNVTFRCDPISEHNRLYWYRQTLGQGPEFLTYFQNEAQLEKSRLLSDRFSAERPKGSFSTLEIQRTEQGDSAMYLCASSLQGGPNQPQHFGDGTRLSIL.